This T cell receptor (beta chain) was recovered during a study of cytomegalovirus exposure and HLA in healthy donors. At the level of the study: The same platform as the 666 first-cohort repertoires was used for the 120 validation repertoires, a later analysis reported. Whole-study findings and limits: The investigators catalogued 150 or so TCR beta chains as cytomegalovirus-associated. Reports credit the classifier with highly specific, highly sensitive diagnosis of cytomegalovirus status. First-cohort TCR clusters were later found to tend to co-occur in the 120 or so validation repertoires.

Of note for this clone: Its matching antigen is unknown.

Clones were read by immunoSEQ multiplex PCR, and TCRdb kept only the in-frame ones, dropping some. The sample has approximately 270,000 clones; 90% are singletons. The sequence was collected from a woman aged 18-35 years in good health and CMV-seronegative. Sequences were obtained from PBMCs.

CDR3 in DNA: TGTGCCTGGAGTGTACGTCAGGCCTATTCACCCCTCCACTTT. Its translation: CAWSVRQAYSPLHF. The chain couples TRBV30 to TRBJ1-6; D is undetermined. The germline V gene has CDR1 GTSNPN and CDR2 SVGIG (reference sequence). With 0 bases removed from V and 8 bases from J, the gap between germline ends came to 11 bases. The CDR3 is 14 residues long.